This T cell receptor (beta chain) stems from a study of blood T cell repertoires in COVID-19. Study details: The United States, Italy and Spain provided the acute and convalescent COVID-19 samples.

Trimming took 5 bases from V and 6 from J; bases not matched to a gene: 4. The germline gives CDR1 MNHEY, CDR2 SVGAGI. This CDR3 has 14 amino acids. Profiled with immunoSEQ multiplex PCR; TCRdb holds only in-frame clones, not every one. This table holds some 240,000 clones, roughly 84% found once. This receptor was obtained from a woman between 40 and 55 years old who had recovered from COVID-19. Sequencing was performed on peripheral blood. The chain carries TRBV6-5 and TRBJ1-2; 12 bases align to TRBD1. CDR3 coding DNA: TGTGCCAGCAGTAGGGACAGGGGGCGGAATGGCTACACCTTC. Its protein product is CASSRDRGRNGYTF.